A single sample is the source of the 7 T cell receptor beta chains below, sequenced in a study of identical twins' blood T cells. In TCRdb, the 5' RACE reads were re-called with MiXCR into one record per CDR3 protein. The sample comprises a few hundred thousand distinct CDR3 sequences, more than 25% of which are singletons, and about 6% rests with the top ten. The specimen sequenced was PBMCs. These receptors all stem from a woman aged 18 to 49 in good health.

The chain carries TRBV7-9 and TRBJ2-2; TRBD2 might be the D (5 bases). CDR3 length equals 13 residues. Germline V gene sequence: CDR1 SEHNR, CDR2 FQNEAQ (reference sequence). Trimming took 4 bases from V and 9 from J, leaving 12 bases between them. The CDR3 loop reads CASSSTGIRELFF. The CDR3, as DNA: TGTGCCAGCAGCTCGACGGGGATTCGGGAGCTGTTTTTT.

The chain employs TRBV5-1 and TRBJ1-5, with 8 nucleotides matching TRBD1. With V trimmed by 5 bases and J by 5 bases, 6 bases remained unmatched. Germline CDR1 is SGHRS and CDR2 is YFSETQ. This CDR3 has 14 amino acids. CDR3 sequence reads: CASRLDRGDQPQHF. For the CDR3, the DNA is TGCGCCAGCAGACTAGACAGGGGCGATCAGCCCCAGCATTTT.

The chain uses TRBV29-1 and TRBJ2-7; D uncertain. CDR1 is SQVTM and CDR2 is ANQGSEA in the germline V gene. With 0 bases removed from V and 7 bases from J, the gap between germline ends came to 13 bases. The CDR3 is made up of 13 amino acids. CDR3 bases: TGCAGCGTTGAAGATCCATCCCTCCGTGAGCAGTACTTC. Its protein is CSVEDPSLREQYF.

The table lists this clonotype with a few counts. The rearrangement uses TRBV2 and TRBJ2-7; 10 bases fit TRBD1. The CDR3 has 15 amino acids. With V trimmed by 5 bases and J by 5 bases, 9 bases remained unmatched. Germline assignment: CDR1 SNHLY and CDR2 FYNNEI. CDR3: CASSTDRGRRNEQYF. The CDR3 DNA reads TGTGCCAGCAGTACCGACAGGGGGCGAAGAAACGAGCAGTACTTC. Full variable domain (rest looked up from reference TRBV2 and TRBJ2-7): EPEVTQTPSHQVTQMGQEVILRCVPISNHLYFYWYRQILGQKVEFLVSFYNNEISEKSEIFDDQFSVERPDGSNFTLKIRSTKLEDSAMYFCASSTDRGRRNEQYFGPGTRLTVT.

This clonotype occurred a few times. The V and J genes are TRBV5-1 and TRBJ2-7; the D is unclear. Per the germline V gene, CDR1 is SGHRS and CDR2 is YFSETQ. The V gene lost 0 bases and the J gene lost 0 bases, with 4 bases spanning the gap. This CDR3 spans 13 amino acids. In DNA form, the CDR3 reads TGCGCCAGCAGCTTGGCCACCTCCTACGAGCAGTACTTC. Amino acid sequence: CASSLATSYEQYF.

The chain couples TRBV6-5 to TRBJ2-3, with unresolved D. Germline V lookup: CDR1 MNHEY, CDR2 SVGAGI. This CDR3 is 11 amino acids long. CDR3 amino acids: CAGPWADTQYF. CDR3 bases: TGTGCGGGTCCGTGGGCAGATACGCAGTATTTT.

The chain is built from TRBV12-3 or TRBV12-4 and TRBJ1-5, with D perhaps matching TRBD1 (5 bases). The CDR3 contains 14 residues. V shed 6 bases and J shed 10 bases, with 19 bases lying between them. CDR3 in amino acids: CASSGHPTGAPQHF. The CDR3 region has the DNA TGTGCCAGCAGCGGACACCCCACTGGTGCACCCCAGCATTTT.